The 2 T cell receptor beta chains given below trace back to one sample, sequenced in a study of cytomegalovirus exposure and HLA in healthy donors. It was with 60 Vbeta and 13 Jbeta primers that the PCR ran. The repertoire was sequenced with immunoSEQ multiplex PCR; TCRdb's copy has only in-frame clones and lacks some. The sample lists about 140,000 clones, approximately 83% occurring once. Sequencing was done on a sample of PBMCs. The origin of the receptors is a man aged 35-49 years in good health and CMV-seronegative.

The chain has TRBV6-1 and TRBJ1-1, with TRBD1 matching 9 bases. The CDR3 length is 14 residues. CDR1 and CDR2 (germline): MNHNS, SASEGT. V lost 6 bases, J lost 5 bases, and 7 bases stayed unmatched. This CDR3 reads CASRDGQGWTEAFF. The DNA for the CDR3 is TGTGCCAGCAGAGACGGACAGGGGTGGACTGAAGCTTTCTTT.

The V gene is TRBV2, the J gene TRBJ1-1; 7 nucleotides line up with TRBD1. The CDR3 is made up of 11 amino acids. From germline, CDR1 is SNHLY and CDR2 FYNNEI. V trimming: 3 bases; J trimming: 8 bases; junction bases outside the gene matches: 0. The CDR3 protein is CASSEDREAFF. The CDR3 DNA reads as TGTGCCAGCAGTGAGGACAGGGAAGCTTTCTTT.